This TCR beta chain is drawn from a study of PD-1 blockade in classical Hodgkin lymphoma. Sequencing was performed with immunoSEQ multiplex PCR; in TCRdb, only in-frame clones are kept and a portion is missing. The sample has some 24,000 clones; 84% are singletons. Time point of the sample: cycle 4 day 1 (C4D1), after 6 weeks of nivolumab. With no exception, relapse followed autologous stem cell transplantation in all patients, and brentuximab vedotin exposure varied. CDR1 is SGDLS, CDR2 YYNGEE, per germline. V was clipped by 0 bases and J by 1 base, with 8 bases between them. This CDR3 comprises 15 residues.

The specimen comprised peripheral blood mononuclear cells (PBMCs), sampled before the fourth cycle of nivolumab. This clonotype was obtained from a human donor with classical Hodgkin lymphoma. The rearrangement joins TRBV9 to TRBJ2-1, with a possible D match to TRBD2 (6 bases). CDR3 in amino acids: CASSVAGVSYNEQFF. CDR3 in DNA: TGTGCCAGCAGCGTAGCGGGAGTTTCCTACAATGAGCAGTTCTTC.